This is a list of T cell receptor beta chains from one sample in a study of post-analysis software for immune sequencing data. TCRdb re-called the PCR reads with MiXCR, one entry per CDR3 protein. This repertoire shows roughly 600,000 distinct CDR3 sequences, roughly 45% found once; its top ten account for around 1.7%. The sample comprised blood. The source is a girl aged 10 to 17 with multiple sclerosis. Both conserved end residues are part of each CDR3. The D gene is left open where the match is weak. A row's size may be missing; if present it is once, few, many or a size class.

J gene: TRBJ1-4
CDR3 length: 13
D gene: -
clone size: few
V gene: TRBV11-2
CDR3 protein: CASSRGLNEKLFF
CDR3 DNA: TGTGCCAGCAGCCGTGGGCTAAATGAAAAACTGTTTTTT

J gene: TRBJ2-7
CDR3 length: 14
D gene: -
clone size: -
V gene: TRBV5-1
CDR3 protein: CASSLGPLSYEQYF
CDR3 DNA: TGCGCCAGCAGCTTGGGTCCCCTCTCCTACGAGCAGTACTTC

J gene: TRBJ2-7
CDR3 length: 15
D gene: -
clone size: -
V gene: TRBV6-6
CDR3 protein: CASSLNGDSSYEQYF
CDR3 DNA: TGTGCCAGCAGTCTTAACGGTGATAGCTCCTACGAGCAGTACTTC

J gene: TRBJ2-5
CDR3 length: 13
D gene: -
clone size: few
V gene: TRBV6-5
CDR3 protein: CASRIAGKEKQYF
CDR3 DNA: TGTGCCAGCAGAATTGCGGGAAAGGAAAAGCAGTACTTC

J gene: TRBJ2-5
CDR3 length: 13
D gene: -
clone size: -
V gene: TRBV24-1
CDR3 protein: CATSVRGGETQYF
CDR3 DNA: TGTGCCACCAGTGTCCGAGGAGGGGAGACCCAGTACTTC

J gene: TRBJ1-2
CDR3 length: 12
D gene: -
clone size: few
V gene: TRBV2
CDR3 protein: CASSEGVDGYTF
CDR3 DNA: TGTGCCAGCAGTGAGGGAGTAGATGGCTACACCTTC

J gene: TRBJ2-7
CDR3 length: 16
D gene: TRBD1
clone size: many
V gene: TRBV6-6
CDR3 protein: CASSYSSPGTGDEQYF
CDR3 DNA: TGTGCCAGCAGTTACTCAAGTCCCGGGACAGGGGACGAGCAGTACTTC

J gene: TRBJ2-3
CDR3 length: 17
D gene: TRBD2
clone size: -
V gene: TRBV6-5
CDR3 protein: CASSSGAIAGGSDTQYF
CDR3 DNA: TGTGCCAGCAGTTCAGGGGCCATAGCGGGAGGGTCCGATACGCAGTATTTT

J gene: TRBJ2-7
CDR3 length: 15
D gene: TRBD1
clone size: -
V gene: TRBV5-8
CDR3 protein: CASSQQGGLSYEQYF
CDR3 DNA: TGTGCCAGCAGCCAACAGGGGGGCCTCTCCTACGAGCAGTACTTC

J gene: TRBJ2-7
CDR3 length: 12
D gene: -
clone size: many
V gene: TRBV20-1
CDR3 protein: CSARTDSYEQYF
CDR3 DNA: TGCAGTGCTAGAACCGATTCCTACGAGCAGTACTTC

J gene: TRBJ2-5
CDR3 length: 15
D gene: TRBD2
clone size: -
V gene: TRBV4-2
CDR3 protein: CASSQETSGKETQYF
CDR3 DNA: TGTGCCAGCAGCCAAGAGACTAGCGGAAAAGAGACCCAGTACTTC

J gene: TRBJ2-1
CDR3 length: 12
D gene: -
clone size: -
V gene: TRBV29-1
CDR3 protein: CSGTGTCYEQFF
CDR3 DNA: TGCAGTGGTACCGGGACTTGCTATGAGCAGTTCTTC

J gene: TRBJ1-1
CDR3 length: 14
D gene: -
clone size: few
V gene: TRBV3-1
CDR3 protein: CASSQEQGNTEAFF
CDR3 DNA: TGTGCCAGCAGCCAAGAACAGGGAAACACTGAAGCTTTCTTT

J gene: TRBJ2-1
CDR3 length: 16
D gene: -
clone size: few
V gene: TRBV24-1
CDR3 protein: CATSKGGSDVDNEQFF
CDR3 DNA: TGTGCCACCTCAAAGGGGGGGAGCGACGTCGACAATGAGCAGTTCTTC

J gene: TRBJ2-3
CDR3 length: 14
D gene: TRBD2
clone size: -
V gene: TRBV29-1
CDR3 protein: CSVSSGTVTDTQYF
CDR3 DNA: TGCAGCGTTTCCAGCGGGACCGTCACAGATACGCAGTATTTT

J gene: TRBJ2-1
CDR3 length: 15
D gene: TRBD1
clone size: few
V gene: TRBV6-2/TRBV6-3
CDR3 protein: CASRSRGFDRNEQFF
CDR3 DNA: TGTGCCAGCAGGTCCAGGGGGTTCGACAGGAATGAGCAGTTCTTC